This T cell receptor (beta chain) was captured in a study of vaccination and CD4 T cells after COVID-19. A single record per CDR3 protein comes from TCRdb applying MiXCR to the PCR reads. The sample lists just under 30,000 distinct CDR3 sequences; about 50% were seen once. The germline CDR1 and CDR2 sequences are MNHEY and SVGAGI. V shed 2 bases and J shed 4 bases, with 11 bases lying between them. The CDR3 sequence is 14 residues long. The time point denotes: late sampling 161 to 241 days after vaccination in a few convalescent patients. Here the sequenced sample was CD4+ T cells from blood, taken about 7 months after SARS-CoV-2 vaccination. The sequence was collected from a human donor who had recovered from COVID-19. This chain links TRBV6-5 with TRBJ1-2; possible D gene TRBD1, 5 bases. CDR3 amino acids: CASSYGGRSYGYTF. The CDR3 DNA reads TGTGCCAGCAGTTACGGGGGTCGCAGCTATGGCTACACCTTC.